The clone carrying this T cell receptor (beta chain) was counted between two and nine times. The sample belongs to a study of T cells in tuberculosis. About the research overall: A South African cohort included IGRA-negative adolescents, latently infected IGRA-positive adolescents and adults with active tuberculosis.

Some clones are missing from TCRdb's copy, which holds only in-frame ones; the method was immunoSEQ multiplex PCR. Of tens of thousands of clones listed, 87% are singletons. Trimming took off 3 bases at V and 2 bases at J, with 14 bases between the two ends. The CDR3 totals 15 residues. Germline loops: CDR1 SGDLS, CDR2 YYNGEE. Time point of the sample: new active TB diagnosis, blood taken before or within 7 days of starting treatment. The V call is TRBV9, the J call TRBJ2-5, with D perhaps matching TRBD2 (6 bases). The TCR originated in an adult with tuberculosis. The specimen was PBMCs, collected at tuberculosis diagnosis. CDR3 region: CASSGTLAEQETQYF. The CDR3 DNA is TGTGCCAGCAGCGGTACATTAGCGGAGCAAGAGACCCAGTACTTC.